Given below is one TCR beta chain in context. This CDR3 region has 15 residues. Germline V gives CDR1 SGHRS, CDR2 YFSETQ. Germline trimming cut 0 bases from V and 1 base from J; bases unmatched to any gene: 2. The sample originates from a study of OX40 agonist ivuxolimab in advanced cancers. Blood specimens came from baseline, cycle 4 day 1, and cycle 7 day 1. Repertoires were generated with immunoSEQ multiplex PCR, while TCRdb's copy carries only in-frame clones and drops some. The sample lists tens of thousands of clones; approximately 86% were seen once. The chain recombines TRBV5-1 with TRBJ1-1; 8 bases match TRBD1. The sequences come from CD4+ or CD8+ T cells sorted from blood, collected in a trial of the OX40 agonist ivuxolimab. This sequence originates from an adult with an advanced solid tumor such as melanoma, head and neck, liver or kidney cancer. CDR3 sequence reads: CASSLGTGGNTEAFF. In DNA form, the CDR3 reads TGCGCCAGCAGCTTGGGAACAGGGGGGAACACTGAAGCTTTCTTT.